These 18 T cell receptor beta chains came from one sample sequenced in a study of blood T cell repertoires in COVID-19. TCRdb's table, derived via immunoSEQ multiplex PCR, lists solely in-frame clones and lacks some. The sample gives some 240,000 clones, around 90% of which show up once; 2.1% is in the top ten. Sequenced sample: peripheral blood. The receptors shown here come from a woman aged 60-75 years with COVID-19, enrolled during active disease.

This chain links TRBV11-1 with TRBJ2-2; TRBD1 aligns across 9 bases. Per the germline V gene, CDR1 is SGHAT and CDR2 is FQDESV (reference sequence). CDR3 length: 15 residues. With 0 bases clipped from V and 6 bases from J, the junction kept 2 bases outside the gene matches. CDR3 DNA: TGTGCCAGCAGCTTAGCTACAGGGGGCCCCGGGGAGCTGTTTTTT. This codes for CASSLATGGPGELFF.

In its sample, this clone was seen a few times. The V gene is TRBV3-1 (or the pseudogene TRBV3-2), the J gene TRBJ1-5, with D perhaps TRBD1 (5 bases). The CDR3 spans 14 residues. Germline V gives CDR1 LGHDT, CDR2 YNNKEL (reference sequence). The V gene lost 3 bases and the J gene lost 7 bases, with 13 bases spanning the gap. DNA of the CDR3: TGTGCCAGCAGCCAGTCGGGGGGGGGACAGCCCCAGCATTTT. Its translation is CASSQSGGGQPQHF.

The chain is built from TRBV18 and TRBJ2-6; weak D call: TRBD1 (6 bases). The ends were cut back, 6 bases at V and 2 bases at J, with 8 bases in the middle. Germline CDR1 reads KGHSH; CDR2 reads LQKENI. This CDR3 has 14 amino acids. This chain's CDR3 is CASSAGAGANVLTF. The CDR3 nucleotides read TGTGCCAGCTCCGCAGGGGCTGGGGCCAACGTCCTGACTTTC.

V and J are TRBV19 and TRBJ2-2; 11 bases are a match to TRBD2. Germline CDR1 reads LNHDA; CDR2 reads SQIVND (reference sequence). Germline trimming cut 5 bases from V and 4 bases from J; bases unmatched to any gene: 6. CDR3 length equals 16 residues. The DNA of the CDR3 is TGTGCCAGTAGTCGTAGCGGGGGGGCGGTCACCGGGGAGCTGTTTTTT. Protein: CASSRSGGAVTGELFF.

To note about this clone: Other DNA sequences in the sample encode the same CDR3. The chain combines TRBV6-5 with TRBJ2-7; 8 nucleotides match TRBD2. Germline lookup yields CDR1 MNHEY and CDR2 SVGAGI. V lost 2 bases to trimming and J lost 3 bases; unmatched junction nucleotides: 0. CDR3 length: 13 residues. CDR3 protein: CASSYRGGYEQYF. The CDR3 DNA is TGTGCCAGCAGTTACCGGGGGGGCTACGAGCAGTACTTC.

This clone was seen a single time. The chain recombines TRBV11-2 with TRBJ1-2, with D possibly matching TRBD1 (5 bases). The CDR3 contains 13 residues. Trimming removed 3 bases from V and 7 bases from J, with 12 bases in between. CDR1 and CDR2 from the germline V gene are SGHAT and FQNNGV. CDR3 DNA: TGTGCCAGCAGCTTTCAGGGTACGAGTGGCTACACCTTC. This sequence encodes CASSFQGTSGYTF. The full variable domain, completed using reference TRBV11-2 and TRBJ1-2, is EAGVAQSPRYKIIEKRQSVAFWCNPISGHATLYWYQQILGQGPKLLIQFQNNGVVDDSQLPKDRFSAERLKGVDSTLKIQPAKLEDSAVYLCASSFQGTSGYTFGSGTRLTVV.

This chain links TRBV6-1 with TRBJ1-5; no definite D call. This CDR3 region has 15 residues. V lost 1 base to trimming and J lost 2 bases, with 9 bases between them. Per the germline V gene, CDR1 is MNHNS and CDR2 is SASEGT. CDR3 sequence: CASSEVGAGNQPQHF. CDR3 in DNA: TGTGCCAGCAGTGAAGTTGGCGCGGGCAATCAGCCCCAGCATTTT.

The chain couples TRBV7-2 to TRBJ2-3; 8 bases match TRBD2. This CDR3 is built from 14 residues. V was pared by 7 bases and J by 0 bases, with 3 bases of the junction left unmatched. CDR1 SGHTA and CDR2 FQGNSA come from the germline V gene. CDR3 residues: CASKRGKSTDTQYF. In DNA form, the CDR3 reads TGTGCCAGCAAGCGGGGGAAGAGCACAGATACGCAGTATTTT.

V and J are TRBV3-1 (or the pseudogene TRBV3-2) and TRBJ2-1, with 9 bases identical to TRBD2. After removal of 1 base from V and 2 bases from J, the junction contained 0 bases not matched to a gene. The CDR3 runs 15 residues. In germline, CDR1 is LGHDT, CDR2 YNNKEL (reference sequence). The CDR3 protein is CASSQGGGAYNEQFF. The CDR3 region has the DNA TGTGCCAGCAGCCAAGGCGGGGGGGCCTACAATGAGCAGTTCTTC.

The CDR3 DNA follows: TGTGCCAGCAGAAACCTAGCGGGGGGGCTTCATACGCAGTATTTT. This gives the protein CASRNLAGGLHTQYF. V gene TRBV3-1 (or the pseudogene TRBV3-2) combines with J gene TRBJ2-3; 12 positions match TRBD2. This CDR3 region has 15 residues. Germline loops: CDR1 LGHDT, CDR2 YNNKEL (reference sequence). The V gene end was trimmed by 6 bases and the J gene end by 7 bases; junction bases not matched to a gene: 8.

The chain joins TRBV12-3 or TRBV12-4 to TRBJ1-3; D is undetermined. The CDR3 loop spans 13 amino acids. Trimming left V 6 bases short and J 4 bases short, with 10 bases between. The CDR3 DNA follows: TGTGCCAGCAGCCGAGAACTCGGAAACACCATATATTTT. Translated: CASSRELGNTIYF.

The rearrangement joins TRBV6-5 to TRBJ1-5; D perhaps matches TRBD1 (5 bases). The length of the CDR3 is 14 residues. V lost 7 bases and J lost 5, with 15 bases in between. Germline V gene data show CDR1 as MNHEY and CDR2 as SVGAGI. CDR3 coding DNA: TGTGCCAGCACTCCCTCTCTAGGGGATCAGCCCCAGCATTTT. It specifies CASTPSLGDQPQHF.

V and J are TRBV2 and TRBJ1-1, with 8 positions matching TRBD1. This CDR3 has 15 residues. Germline V gives CDR1 SNHLY, CDR2 FYNNEI. The V and J ends lost 6 bases and 4 bases, in that order; junction bases with no gene match: 10. The CDR3 sequence is CASSVQGDEGTEAFF. CDR3 in DNA: TGTGCCAGCAGCGTACAGGGGGACGAGGGCACTGAAGCTTTCTTT.

This chain connects TRBV21-1 to TRBJ1-2; whether TRBD1, the table's D call, matches the DNA was not checked. TRBV21-1 is described as a pseudogene. The CDR3 length is 15 residues. CDR3 coding DNA: TGTGCCAGCAGCTCCCGACAGGTCAGGGGCTATGGCTACACCTTC. This translates into CASSSRQVRGYGYTF.

V usage is TRBV18 and J usage is TRBJ1-1; TRBD1 might be the D (5 bases). This CDR3 region has 13 residues. Germline V gives CDR1 KGHSH, CDR2 LQKENI. The ends were cut back, 0 bases at V and 6 bases at J, with 8 bases in the middle. As DNA, the CDR3 is TGTGCCAGCTCACCACCGGCAGGGTCTGAAGCTTTCTTT. This sequence encodes CASSPPAGSEAFF.

A note on this clone: Other nucleotide sequences from this sample produce the same CDR3. The chain employs TRBV12-3 or TRBV12-4 and TRBJ2-5; D is unresolved. This CDR3 region has 11 residues. With 2 bases removed from V and 5 bases from J, the gap between germline ends came to 3 bases. The CDR3 sequence: CASSLLETQYF. In nucleotides, the CDR3 is TGTGCCAGCAGTTTACTGGAGACCCAGTACTTC.

The chain recombines TRBV18 with TRBJ1-3; D perhaps matches TRBD1 (5 bases). CDR3 length equals 15 residues. Trimming pared 4 bases from V and 1 base from J, leaving 11 bases between. CDR1 is KGHSH, CDR2 LQKENI, per germline. CDR3 in DNA: TGTGCCAGCTCACGCCCGACAGAATCTGGAAACACCATATATTTT. It yields the protein CASSRPTESGNTIYF.

This sequence joins TRBV10-3 and TRBJ1-1; 7 bases agree with TRBD1. The CDR3 has 13 amino acids. Germline CDR1 is ENHRY and CDR2 is SYGVKD. V was clipped by 11 bases and J by 0 bases; unmatched bases: 6. CDR3 DNA sequence: TGTGCCTTAAGTAGGGGGCTGAACACTGAAGCTTTCTTT. This translates into CALSRGLNTEAFF.